Reported below is one T cell receptor beta chain. Antigen specificity is unknown. This CDR3 is built from 16 residues. Germline V lookup: CDR1 SQVTM, CDR2 ANQGSEA. V lost 1 base and J lost 1, with 15 bases in between. Genomic DNA provided the template from which TCR beta VDJ and CDR3 profiles were obtained. TCRdb itself ran the reads through MiXCR, one entry per CDR3 protein. The sample has about 250,000 distinct CDR3 sequences, around 45% seen once; the top ten hold under 9%. This sample is drawn from a study of CD8+CD57+ T cells in acquired aplastic anemia. Study-level background: Mean DNA quantity obtained from sorted CD4+ and CD8+ cells was about 3.5 ug.

Findings of the study overall: Controls did not differ significantly from patients in CD8+ Simpson's diversity.

Sequencing was done on patients that had shown CD8+CD57+ cell expansion by flow cytometry. Every one of the patients had aplastic anemia (severe, acquired). Sequenced material: sorted CD4+, CD8+, or CD8+CD57+ T cells (not recorded which) from PBMCs. V gene TRBV29-1 combines with J gene TRBJ2-3; D gene unclear. The TCR originated in a human donor with aplastic anemia. This CDR3 reads CSVEGLIPTGTDTQYF. As DNA, the CDR3 is TGCAGCGTTGAAGGACTCATTCCGACGGGCACAGATACGCAGTATTTT.